The 31 T cell receptor beta chains below all came from one sample that was sequenced in a study of blood T cell repertoires in COVID-19. Profiled with immunoSEQ multiplex PCR; TCRdb holds only in-frame clones, not every one. The table lists roughly 80,000 clones, 65% to 85% of them singletons. Sequences were obtained from peripheral blood. These receptors were collected from a man between 60 and 70 years old with active or convalescent COVID-19.

The rearrangement joins TRBV19 to TRBJ2-6; 9 nucleotides align to TRBD1. The CDR3 consists of 18 residues. Unmatched junction bases numbered 9, after V lost 6 bases and J lost 0 bases. Looked up from germline, CDR1 is LNHDA and CDR2 is SQIVND (reference sequence). The CDR3 here is CASRNPGQGFSGANVLTF. The CDR3 DNA reads TGTGCCAGTAGGAACCCGGGACAGGGTTTCTCTGGGGCCAACGTCCTGACTTTC.

This clone has just a few counts. The J gene is TRBJ1-1, the V gene TRBV27; TRBD1 matches at 7 bases. V lost 8 bases and J lost 4; bases outside the gene matches: 7. Germline CDR1 reads MNHEY; CDR2 reads SMNVEV (reference sequence). The CDR3 covers 13 residues. CDR3: CASAEQGRTEAFF. In DNA form, the CDR3 reads TGTGCCAGCGCAGAACAGGGGCGCACTGAAGCTTTCTTT.

This chain connects TRBV30 to TRBJ1-2, with 9 positions matching TRBD1. V shed 2 bases, J shed 7 bases, and the junction held 2 bases outside the gene matches. This CDR3 region has 12 residues. Germline V gene data show CDR1 as GTSNPN and CDR2 as SVGIG (reference sequence). The CDR3 here is CAWSQTGGGYTF. In nucleotides, the CDR3 is TGTGCCTGGAGTCAGACAGGGGGTGGCTACACCTTC.

The V call is TRBV5-5, the J call TRBJ1-2; 7 bases map to TRBD1. Per germline, CDR1 SGHKS and CDR2 YYEKEE (reference sequence). This CDR3 has 13 amino acids. The J segment lost 10 bases and the V segment lost 0 bases, leaving 6 bases of the junction unmatched. The CDR3 region has the DNA TGTGCCAGCAGCTTGGTCCTCGGGACAGACTACACCTTC. Protein product: CASSLVLGTDYTF.

This clone was detected only a few times. This chain links TRBV29-1 with TRBJ1-3; TRBD1 is a possible D gene (6 bases). Germline lookup yields CDR1 SQVTM and CDR2 ANQGSEA. Trimming removed 6 bases from V and 0 bases from J, with 15 bases in between. The CDR3 consists of 15 residues. The CDR3 nucleotides are TGCAGCGTAGAGGACAGCCTCTTCTCTGGAAACACCATATATTTT. This codes for CSVEDSLFSGNTIYF.

This rearrangement joins TRBV7-2 to TRBJ1-3; a possible D gene is TRBD1 (5 bases). Trimming took off 4 bases at V and 0 bases at J, with 13 bases between the two ends. The CDR3 totals 16 residues. Germline lookup yields CDR1 SGHTA and CDR2 FQGNSA. CDR3 residues: CASSSSGSSSGNTIYF. The CDR3 DNA is TGTGCCAGCAGCTCCTCAGGGTCTAGCTCTGGAAACACCATATATTTT.

This clone was picked up a small number of times. The rearrangement links TRBV2 to TRBJ2-2, with D possibly matching TRBD1 (5 bases). V was clipped by 7 bases and J by 4 bases, with 16 bases between them. The CDR3 loop spans 15 amino acids. Germline CDR1 reads SNHLY; CDR2 reads FYNNEI. The CDR3 coding sequence is TGTGCCAGCACCGTAGTACCAGGGTTCACCGGGGAGCTGTTTTTT. It encodes CASTVVPGFTGELFF.

The V gene is TRBV6-2 or TRBV6-3, the J gene TRBJ2-6; 7 bases are a match to TRBD1. Germline lookup yields CDR1 MNHEY and CDR2 SVGEGT. With 5 bases clipped from V and 3 bases from J, the junction kept 4 bases outside the gene matches. The CDR3 loop spans 15 amino acids. The CDR3 DNA sequence: TGTGCCAGCAGTAAAGACAGGGATGGGGCCAACGTCCTGACTTTC. Its protein is CASSKDRDGANVLTF.

This clone has more than one count but fewer than ten. V gene TRBV7-9 combines with J gene TRBJ1-2, with a tentative D call TRBD1 (5 bases). There are 14 residues in the CDR3. CDR1 and CDR2 from the germline V gene are SEHNR and FQNEAQ (reference sequence). The V end was cut by 0 bases, the J end by 4 bases, with 9 bases between. CDR3 loop: CASSLAHTGYGYTF. CDR3 bases: TGTGCCAGCAGCTTAGCGCACACAGGCTATGGCTACACCTTC.

J is TRBJ1-5 and V is TRBV7-2, with TRBD1 matching over 11 bases. From germline, CDR1 is SGHTA and CDR2 FQGNSA. With 4 bases clipped from V and 3 bases from J, the junction kept 8 bases outside the gene matches. The CDR3 consists of 17 residues. The CDR3 DNA follows: TGTGCCAGCAGCTCCTCGGACAGGGGGCTGTACAATCAGCCCCAGCATTTT. Its translation: CASSSSDRGLYNQPQHF. The entire variable domain, with the rest obtained from reference TRBV7-2 and TRBJ1-5, is as follows: GAGVSQSPSNKVTEKGKDVELRCDPISGHTALYWYRQSLGQGLEFLIYFQGNSAPDKSGLPSDRFSAERTGGSVSTLTIQRTQQEDSAVYLCASSSSDRGLYNQPQHFGDGTRLSIL.

The V gene is TRBV6-5, the J gene TRBJ2-3; TRBD2 matches at 7 bases. The CDR3 runs 13 residues. Per germline, CDR1 MNHEY and CDR2 SVGAGI. V gave up 8 bases and J gave up 2 bases; unmatched junction bases: 4. Written as DNA, the CDR3 is TGTGCCAGCGGCAGGGACTACACAGATACGCAGTATTTT. Its translation: CASGRDYTDTQYF.

The V call is TRBV11-3, the J call TRBJ2-1; 16 bases line up with TRBD2. The CDR3 spans 16 residues. V was pared by 5 bases and J by 9 bases, with 7 bases of the junction left unmatched. The germline V gene encodes CDR1 SGHNT and CDR2 YENEEA. The DNA of the CDR3 is TGTGCCAGCAGCCCGGGACTAGCGGGGGGGCCCGCTGAGCAGTTCTTC. Amino acid sequence: CASSPGLAGGPAEQFF. Full variable domain (remainder filled in from reference TRBV11-3 and TRBJ2-1): EAGVVQSPRYKIIEKKQPVAFWCNPISGHNTLYWYLQNLGQGPELLIRYENEEAVDDSQLPKDRFSAERLKGVDSTLKIQPAELGDSAVYLCASSPGLAGGPAEQFFGPGTRLTVL.

V and J are TRBV11-2 and TRBJ1-1, with 7 bases matching TRBD1. CDR1 and CDR2 (germline): SGHAT, FQNNGV. This CDR3 has 13 residues. J lost 8 bases, V lost 4 bases, and 7 bases had no gene match. CDR3 protein: CASSSDRVKEAFF. CDR3 bases: TGTGCCAGCAGCTCCGACAGGGTAAAAGAAGCTTTCTTT.

The gene calls are TRBV11-1 and TRBJ2-1, with 9 bases matching TRBD2. The V segment lost 6 bases and the J segment 4 bases; nucleotides outside the gene matches: 4. Germline CDR1 SGHAT, CDR2 FQDESV (reference sequence). This CDR3 is built from 14 residues. The CDR3 reads CASRGAGGYNEQFF. In DNA form, the CDR3 reads TGTGCCAGCAGAGGAGCGGGGGGTTACAATGAGCAGTTCTTC.

The V call is TRBV23-1, the J call TRBJ1-5; the D is unclear. TRBV23-1 belongs to the ORF category, with a function that is uncertain. The CDR3 has 17 amino acids. With 2 bases removed from V and 8 bases from J, the gap between germline ends came to 22 bases. In nucleotides, the CDR3 is TGCGCCAGCAGTCAAAGTTGTCGCAGCTGTACGGGAAAGCCCCAGCATTTT. This gives the protein CASSQSCRSCTGKPQHF.

This rearrangement joins TRBV19 to TRBJ2-7; TRBD1 matches at 7 bases. Germline CDR1 reads LNHDA; CDR2 reads SQIVND (reference sequence). J was trimmed by 0 bases and V by 6 bases; bases with no gene match: 11. This CDR3 region has 16 residues. In DNA form, the CDR3 reads TGTGCCAGTAGCCGAAACGGACAGGCCGACTCCTACGAGCAGTACTTC. It yields the protein CASSRNGQADSYEQYF.

The chain carries TRBV6-5 and TRBJ2-7, with TRBD1 matching 10 bases. The trim removed 7 bases at V and 4 bases at J, leaving 7 bases unmatched. CDR3 length: 14 residues. Looked up from germline, CDR1 is MNHEY and CDR2 is SVGAGI. The CDR3 nucleotides read TGTGCCAGCAACCCGGGACAGGGGAGTTACGAGCAGTACTTC. Amino acid sequence: CASNPGQGSYEQYF.

This sequence joins TRBV4-1 and TRBJ2-7, with unresolved D. V shed 0 bases and J shed 0 bases, with 12 bases lying between them. The germline CDR1 and CDR2 sequences are MGHRA and YSYEKL. This CDR3 is 16 amino acids long. CDR3 sequence: CASSQEGGESSYEQYF. For the CDR3, the DNA is TGCGCCAGCAGCCAAGAAGGCGGAGAGAGCTCCTACGAGCAGTACTTC.

This chain uses TRBV4-1 with TRBJ2-5, with D possibly being TRBD2 (5 bases). Germline assignment: CDR1 MGHRA and CDR2 YSYEKL. The CDR3 runs to 17 residues. V lost 4 bases and J 5 bases, leaving 23 bases between the germline ends. CDR3 sequence reads: CASSRDPTRRSTETQYF. The CDR3 DNA reads TGCGCCAGCAGCCGCGACCCTACTAGACGATCTACGGAGACCCAGTACTTC.

J is TRBJ2-1 and V is TRBV15, with a weak D call TRBD2 (6 bases). This CDR3 spans 15 amino acids. V dropped 2 bases and J dropped 4 bases, with 12 bases sitting between them. In germline, CDR1 is LNHNV, CDR2 YYDKDF (reference sequence). In nucleotides, the CDR3 is TGTGCCACCAGCAGACCGGGACTCGGATACAATGAGCAGTTCTTC. Translating gives CATSRPGLGYNEQFF.

The rearrangement uses TRBV11-3 and TRBJ2-1; TRBD1 matches at 7 bases. The CDR3 sequence is 14 residues long. CDR1 and CDR2 from the germline V gene are SGHNT and YENEEA. Germline trimming cut 5 bases from V and 8 bases from J; bases unmatched to any gene: 9. CDR3 region: CASSHGQAPDEQFF. CDR3 DNA sequence: TGTGCCAGCAGCCACGGACAGGCGCCCGATGAGCAGTTCTTC.

This chain connects TRBV18 to TRBJ1-1, with a tentative D call TRBD1 (6 bases). This CDR3 spans 15 amino acids. CDR1 and CDR2 (germline): KGHSH, LQKENI. V was cut by 4 bases and J by 2 bases, with 14 bases left in between. The CDR3 region is CASSQGVEFNTEAFF. CDR3 sequence (DNA): TGTGCCAGCTCACAGGGGGTTGAGTTCAACACTGAAGCTTTCTTT.

The rearrangement links TRBV10-2 to TRBJ2-2; 8 nucleotides match TRBD1. The V and J ends lost 6 bases and 2 bases, in that order; junction bases with no gene match: 5. Germline loops: CDR1 WSHSY, CDR2 SAAADI. This CDR3 has 15 residues. The CDR3 reads CASSGQGFNTGELFF. DNA for the CDR3: TGCGCCAGCAGCGGACAGGGATTCAACACCGGGGAGCTGTTTTTT.

This clone has more than one count but fewer than ten. V gene TRBV5-5 combines with J gene TRBJ1-4, with 8 bases matching TRBD1. The CDR3 loop spans 15 amino acids. With V trimmed by 4 bases and J by 5 bases, 7 bases remained unmatched. Germline V gives CDR1 SGHKS, CDR2 YYEKEE (reference sequence). CDR3 DNA: TGTGCCAGCAGCCAGGACAGGGCGGGGAATGAAAAACTGTTTTTT. Translated: CASSQDRAGNEKLFF.

This clone was seen once. DNA of the CDR3: TGTGCCAGCTGGCGGGGGTCCCCTTCTGGAACAGGGGGAGCCGGGGAGCTGTTTTTT. It encodes CASWRGSPSGTGGAGELFF. This chain uses TRBV6-4 with TRBJ2-2; TRBD1 is a possible D gene (8 bases). CDR3 size: 19 residues. V lost 8 bases, J lost 6 bases, and 31 bases lay in between. CDR1 and CDR2 (germline): MRHNA, SNTAGT.

The gene calls are TRBV7-2 and TRBJ1-2, with a weak D call TRBD1 (5 bases). Germline CDR1 SGHTA, CDR2 FQGNSA. This CDR3 comprises 15 residues. Trimming stripped 4 bases from V and 1 base from J, with 13 bases between. The chain's CDR3 is CASSSSAGLNYGYTF. CDR3 sequence (DNA): TGTGCCAGCAGCTCGTCCGCGGGGCTTAACTATGGCTACACCTTC.

This clone was detected once. This rearrangement joins TRBV12-3 or TRBV12-4 to TRBJ2-2, with D tentatively TRBD2 (6 bases). The CDR3 is made up of 13 amino acids. V was cut by 7 bases and J by 5 bases, with 11 bases left in between. CDR3 protein: CASNLGGTGELFF. The CDR3 DNA reads TGTGCCAGCAACCTTGGAGGGACCGGGGAGCTGTTTTTT.

The chain has TRBV5-6 and TRBJ2-7; 7 bases align to TRBD2. The CDR3 totals 15 residues. Germline loops: CDR1 SGHDT, CDR2 YYEEEE. V was clipped by 0 bases and J by 1 base; unmatched bases: 4. The CDR3 bases are TGTGCCAGCAGCTTGGTCGGGGGGAGATCCTACGAGCAGTACTTC. Amino acids: CASSLVGGRSYEQYF.

The chain couples TRBV2 to TRBJ1-2, with D possibly TRBD1 on 5 matching bases. Germline V gene data show CDR1 as SNHLY and CDR2 as FYNNEI. The CDR3 spans 14 residues. The germline V and J ends were trimmed by 6 bases and 4 bases, with 15 bases remaining between them. The CDR3 spells CASSSQGSIYGYTF. CDR3 nucleotides: TGTGCCAGCAGCAGTCAGGGAAGTATCTATGGCTACACCTTC.

This chain uses TRBV7-9 with TRBJ1-6; TRBD1 matches at 8 bases. Per germline, CDR1 SEHNR and CDR2 FQNEAQ (reference sequence). This CDR3 has 16 residues. Germline trimming cut 4 bases from V and 9 bases from J; bases unmatched to any gene: 11. CDR3 amino acids: CASSSAPTGEGSPLHF. The CDR3, as DNA: TGTGCCAGCAGCTCGGCCCCGACAGGGGAAGGTTCACCCCTCCACTTT.

V and J are TRBV7-2 and TRBJ1-4; 11 nucleotides align to TRBD1. The ends lost 4 bases at V and 7 bases at J; junction bases unmatched: 2. The germline V gene encodes CDR1 SGHTA and CDR2 FQGNSA. This CDR3 comprises 14 residues. The chain's CDR3 is CASSWDRGGEKLFF. The CDR3 nucleotides read TGTGCCAGCAGCTGGGACAGGGGGGGTGAAAAACTGTTTTTT.